Listed below are T cell receptor beta chains from one sample, sequenced in a study of radiotherapy plus CTLA-4 blockade in lung cancer. Produced via immunoSEQ multiplex PCR; TCRdb's table is partial and in-frame only. This sample has 70,000 to 90,000 clones, with around 87% found just once. Material: peripheral blood, obtained from a patient treated with radiotherapy plus ipilimumab. These receptors all stem from a human donor with non-small cell lung cancer who had stable disease on radiotherapy plus ipilimumab. CDR3s include the opening cysteine and the closing phenylalanine or tryptophan. D genes are given only for firm matches. Not every row has a clone size; where given, it reads once, few, many or a size class.

j_gene | v_gene | d_gene | abundance | CDR3nt | CDR3aa
TRBJ2-2 | TRBV30 | TRBD2 | NA | TGTGCCTGGAGTTTCTCCCGACTAGCGGGTCGAACCGGGGAGCTGTTTTTT | CAWSFSRLAGRTGELFF
TRBJ2-3 | TRBV30 | NA | NA | TGTGCCTGGAGTGTAATGGACGCAGATACGCAGTATTTT | CAWSVMDADTQYF
TRBJ1-2 | TRBV15 | NA | NA | TGTGCCACCAGCAGTAGGATAACTGGGTCTGGCTACACCTTC | CATSSRITGSGYTF
TRBJ1-4 | TRBV5-1 | TRBD1 | NA | TGCGCCAGCAGCTTACTAGGACAGGGGGAAAAACTGTTTTTT | CASSLLGQGEKLFF
TRBJ1-2 | TRBV6-5 | NA | few | TGTGCCAGCAGTTACTCGACCCTCAACTATGGCTACACCTTC | CASSYSTLNYGYTF
TRBJ2-5 | TRBV2 | NA | once | TGTGCCAGCAGGCTAAGGGACCTGGGGAACGGAGAGACCCAGTACTTC | CASRLRDLGNGETQYF
TRBJ2-2 | TRBV25-1 | TRBD1 | NA | TGTGCCAGCAGTGAAAATACCAGGGGGTGGACCGGGGAGCTGTTTTTT | CASSENTRGWTGELFF
TRBJ2-3 | TRBV6-4 | TRBD2 | NA | TGTGCCAGCAGTGACTACGGCGGGGGGGACACAGATACGCAGTATTTT | CASSDYGGGDTDTQYF
TRBJ2-7 | TRBV28 | NA | once | TGTGCCAGCATTTCCTCGTTGGGGGCGGCCTACGAGCAGTACTTC | CASISSLGAAYEQYF
TRBJ1-2 | TRBV4-1 | NA | NA | TGCGCCAGCAGCCAAGATCCTAACCGACAGAACTATGGCTACACCTTC | CASSQDPNRQNYGYTF
TRBJ1-1 | TRBV5-1 | NA | NA | TGCGCCAGCAGCTCCGATGGTTTGTTGGGGACTGAAGCTTTCTTT | CASSSDGLLGTEAFF
TRBJ2-7 | TRBV19 | NA | NA | TGTGCCAGTAGTTCGTCTAGCGCTCGGTCACACGAGCAGTACTTC | CASSSSSARSHEQYF
TRBJ1-2 | TRBV20-1 | NA | NA | TGCAGTGCTAGTGAGGGTGAAGGCTACACCTTC | CSASEGEGYTF
TRBJ2-3 | TRBV5-4 | TRBD2 | NA | TGTGCCAGCAGCTTAGGCGGGGGGCTCACAGATACGCAGTATTTT | CASSLGGGLTDTQYF
TRBJ2-1 | TRBV9 | NA | NA | TGTGCCAGCAGCGTTGAGTCAGTGGGCTACAATGAGCAGTTCTTC | CASSVESVGYNEQFF
TRBJ1-2 | TRBV27 | NA | NA | TGTGCCAGCAGTTTCCAGAACAACTATGGCTACACCTTC | CASSFQNNYGYTF
TRBJ2-7 | TRBV13 | TRBD2 | NA | TGTGCCAGCAGCTTAGTGGGGACTAGTCCCGAGCAGTACTTC | CASSLVGTSPEQYF
TRBJ1-3 | TRBV6-1 | NA | NA | TGTGCCAGCAGTGAAGCGTGGGCTACTGGAAACACCATATATTTT | CASSEAWATGNTIYF
TRBJ1-2 | TRBV7-9 | NA | NA | TGTGCCAGCAGCTTAGACCTCCTGGGCTATGGCTACACCTTC | CASSLDLLGYGYTF
TRBJ2-1 | TRBV5-1 | TRBD2 | NA | TGCGCCAGCAGGGCTAGGCCGGGACTAGATCTCAATGAGCAGTTCTTC | CASRARPGLDLNEQFF
TRBJ2-1 | TRBV28 | NA | NA | TGTGCCAGCAGTATAGGGACCACTTGGGATGAGCAGTTCTTC | CASSIGTTWDEQFF
TRBJ2-7 | TRBV19 | TRBD1 | NA | TGTGCCAGTAGTATCGGACAGGGTGGCTACGAGCAGTACTTC | CASSIGQGGYEQYF
TRBJ2-1 | TRBV27 | TRBD2 | NA | TGTGCCAGCAGTTTAGTTGGGACTAGTAAATACAATGAGCAGTTCTTC | CASSLVGTSKYNEQFF
TRBJ2-7 | TRBV2 | TRBD2 | few | TGTGCCAGCAGATCACAGGTGGGGGGGACCTACGAGCAGTACTTC | CASRSQVGGTYEQYF
TRBJ1-2 | TRBV19 | NA | NA | TGTGCCAGTAGTATAGGACAGAGGAACTATGGCTACACCTTC | CASSIGQRNYGYTF
TRBJ2-1 | TRBV5-1 | NA | NA | TGCGCCAGCAGCCTCAGGGGGAGGCTGCAGTTCTTC | CASSLRGRLQFF
TRBJ1-6 | TRBV7-9 | NA | NA | TGTGCCAGCAGCTTATTCCCCGACAGGAGAAATTCACCCCTCCACTTT | CASSLFPDRRNSPLHF
TRBJ1-5 | TRBV19 | NA | NA | TGTGCCAGTAGTGTTCAGGGTGGCAATCAGCCCCAGCATTTT | CASSVQGGNQPQHF
TRBJ1-1 | TRBV27 | NA | NA | TGTGCCAGCAGTTTGGGTCCCCAGGTCGAAGCTTTCTTT | CASSLGPQVEAFF
TRBJ1-2 | TRBV28 | NA | NA | TGTGCCAGCAGATTACGGGGAGGGACTACCTATGGCTACACCTTC | CASRLRGGTTYGYTF
TRBJ2-7 | TRBV7-9 | NA | NA | TGTGCCAGCAGCCCCCCCGGGGGGCACCCAGGCGCCTACGAGCAGTACTTC | CASSPPGGHPGAYEQYF
TRBJ2-5 | TRBV9 | TRBD2 | NA | TGTGCCAGCAGCGTAGCACTAGCGGGACAAGAGACCCAGTACTTC | CASSVALAGQETQYF
TRBJ2-5 | TRBV7-2 | TRBD1 | NA | TGTGCCAGCAGCTTTAGGGGACAGCGAGAGACCCAGTACTTC | CASSFRGQRETQYF
TRBJ2-1 | TRBV7-8 | TRBD1 | NA | TGTGCCAGCAGCCCGGGACAGGGGGGCAATGAGCAGTTCTTC | CASSPGQGGNEQFF
TRBJ2-5 | TRBV5-4 | NA | NA | TGTGCCAGCAGCTTGGGAGGCGGGTCCCGGGAGACCCAGTACTTC | CASSLGGGSRETQYF
TRBJ2-2 | TRBV30 | TRBD1 | NA | TGTGCCTTGGGACAGGGGGCGGTCACCGGGGAGCTGTTTTTT | CALGQGAVTGELFF
TRBJ1-2 | TRBV30 | NA | NA | TGTGCCTGGAGTGTAGGGACGTCGCATTCTGGCTACACCTTC | CAWSVGTSHSGYTF
TRBJ1-3 | TRBV19 | NA | NA | TGTGCCAGTAGTATAGAGGGGCTCTCTGGAAACACCATATATTTT | CASSIEGLSGNTIYF
TRBJ1-1 | TRBV7-6 | NA | NA | TGTGCCAGCAGCTTAGGGATTTCGAACACTGAAGCTTTCTTT | CASSLGISNTEAFF
TRBJ2-7 | TRBV5-1 | NA | NA | TGCGCCAGCAGGCCCGGGACGGCCACCTACGAGCAGTACTTC | CASRPGTATYEQYF
TRBJ2-5 | TRBV7-9 | TRBD1 | NA | TGTGCCAGCAGCCCGGGACAGGGGGTGGTAGAGACCCAGTACTTC | CASSPGQGVVETQYF
TRBJ2-1 | TRBV7-9 | NA | NA | TGTGCCAGCAGCTTAGGCTTAACAGGGGGAGGGGATGAGCAGTTCTTC | CASSLGLTGGGDEQFF
TRBJ1-2 | TRBV28 | TRBD1 | NA | TGTGCCAGCAGTTTCGGGACAGGGTACTATGGCTACACCTTC | CASSFGTGYYGYTF
TRBJ2-7 | TRBV7-8 | NA | NA | TGTGCCAGCAGCTCGGACTCGCGGGAGCAGTACTTC | CASSSDSREQYF
TRBJ1-1 | TRBV30 | TRBD1 | NA | TGTGCCTTAGACAGGGGGATGAACACTGAAGCTTTCTTT | CALDRGMNTEAFF
TRBJ1-4 | TRBV4-1 | NA | NA | TGCGCCAGCAGCCAGCCGGCCGGACAGCATAATGAAAAACTGTTTTTT | CASSQPAGQHNEKLFF
TRBJ1-4 | TRBV18 | NA | NA | TGTGCCAGCTCACCCCTCCCACAGGGCGGGGGGGAAAAACTGTTTTTT | CASSPLPQGGGEKLFF
TRBJ2-2 | TRBV2 | NA | NA | TGTGCCAGCAGAGACTCCGCGACCGGGGAGCTGTTTTTT | CASRDSATGELFF
TRBJ2-3 | TRBV27 | NA | NA | TGTGCCAGCAGTCCCTCATATACAGGGTTCACAGATACGCAGTATTTT | CASSPSYTGFTDTQYF
TRBJ1-1 | TRBV30 | NA | NA | TGTGCCTGGATTCGCGGGGGGCGCGGGAACACTGAAGCTTTCTTT | CAWIRGGRGNTEAFF
TRBJ2-1 | TRBV5-6 | NA | few | TGTGCCAGCAGCCGGGGGTACAATGAGCAGTTCTTC | CASSRGYNEQFF
TRBJ2-7 | TRBV5-5 | NA | NA | TGTGCCAGCAGCTTGTCTGTAGGGTTCTCCTACGAGCAGTACTTC | CASSLSVGFSYEQYF
TRBJ2-1 | TRBV4-1 | NA | NA | TGCGCCAGCAGCCAAGAAAGGAGACTAGAGCAGTTCTTC | CASSQERRLEQFF
TRBJ1-2 | TRBV11-2 | TRBD1 | NA | TGTGCCAGCAGCCAGTGGGGACAGGAGCATGGCTACACCTTC | CASSQWGQEHGYTF
TRBJ1-1 | TRBV28 | NA | NA | TGTGCCAGCAGTCCCCAGGGCAGGGTGGACACTGAAGCTTTCTTT | CASSPQGRVDTEAFF
TRBJ2-1 | TRBV2 | TRBD1 | NA | TGTGCCAGCAGACCGGACAGGTCCGATGAGCAGTTCTTC | CASRPDRSDEQFF
TRBJ1-5 | TRBV5-5 | NA | NA | TGTGCCAGCAGCTTGGGGTCGGGGGGAGATCAGCCCCAGCATTTT | CASSLGSGGDQPQHF
TRBJ1-4 | TRBV6-5 | TRBD1 | NA | TGTGCCAGCAGTAGGACAGGGGGTTCTGAAAAACTGTTTTTT | CASSRTGGSEKLFF
TRBJ1-4 | TRBV5-1 | TRBD1 | once | TGCGCCAGCAGCGAAATGCAAGGGGGCCAAAAACTGTTTTTT | CASSEMQGGQKLFF